In its sample, the clone carrying this T cell receptor (beta chain) was seen once. V was pared by 1 base and J by 0 bases, with 12 bases between. Germline values: CDR1 PRHDT, CDR2 FYEKMQ (reference sequence). This CDR3 region has 16 residues. This specimen belongs to a study of Ad26.COV2.S vaccination and SARS-CoV-2 variants. Using immunoSEQ multiplex PCR, the repertoire was profiled, and TCRdb retains in-frame clones only, with some absent. There are around 250,000 clones in the sample; about 89% occur only once, and around 3% lies in the top ten. Described treatment: about 20 received Ad26.COV2.S at low or high dose, single or two shots; 5 received placebo; per-sample allocation not given. It was on day 63 after the first vaccine or placebo injection that samples were taken. An Ad26 vector expressing Wuhan-strain SARS-CoV-2 spike served as the vaccine.

The receptor was isolated from a person between 18 and 60 years old who received the Ad26.COV2.S COVID-19 vaccine or a placebo. The chain uses TRBV13 and TRBJ1-2; D is unresolved. The material sequenced was peripheral blood, taken in a trial of Ad26.COV2.S vaccine versus placebo. CDR3 in DNA: TGTGCCAGCAGCTTAGTGGTTGAGGGTTCTAACTATGGCTACACCTTC. Translating gives CASSLVVEGSNYGYTF.